These 32 T cell receptor beta chains share one sample of origin, sequenced in a study of T cell responses to AZD1222 COVID-19 vaccine. Only in-frame clones appear in the TCRdb table, and some are missing; sequencing was by immunoSEQ multiplex PCR. The table records more than 80,000 clones, 80% to 90% of them present only once. Specimen: peripheral blood, collected 28 days after the second AZD1222 dose. The receptors were sampled from an adult who received the AZD1222 COVID-19 vaccine.

In this sample, this clone turned up once. The V and J genes are TRBV3-1 (or the pseudogene TRBV3-2) and TRBJ2-1; unclear D gene. The V end lost 3 bases, the J end lost 6 bases, and 6 bases lay between the germline ends. The CDR3 runs to 12 residues. The germline CDR1 and CDR2 sequences are LGHDT and YNNKEL (reference sequence). The CDR3 sequence is CASSHARNEQFF. The CDR3 DNA reads as TGTGCCAGCAGCCATGCCCGCAATGAGCAGTTCTTC.

The V gene is TRBV12-3 or TRBV12-4, the J gene TRBJ2-1; D perhaps matches TRBD1 (5 bases). The V end lost 3 bases, the J end lost 8 bases, and 11 bases lay between the germline ends. The CDR3 contains 13 residues. CDR3 sequence (DNA): TGTGCCAGCAGTTTTACAGGTTCGTATGAGCAGTTCTTC. This encodes CASSFTGSYEQFF.

The chain's CDR3 is CAISEVVWGESSYEQYF. The CDR3, as DNA: TGTGCCATCAGTGAGGTCGTATGGGGGGAGAGCTCCTACGAGCAGTACTTC. The V and J genes are TRBV10-3 and TRBJ2-7; possibly TRBD2 for D (6 bases). The germline CDR1 and CDR2 sequences are ENHRY and SYGVKD. The CDR3 extends over 17 amino acids. V dropped 2 bases and J dropped 0 bases, with 17 bases sitting between them.

This rearrangement joins TRBV10-3 to TRBJ1-5; D gene ambiguous. Trimming took 3 bases from V and 7 from J, leaving 19 bases between them. The CDR3 is 16 amino acids. Germline CDR1 is ENHRY and CDR2 is SYGVKD. The CDR3 reads CAISDPTSEGGQPQHF. For the CDR3, the DNA is TGTGCCATCAGTGACCCCACCAGCGAGGGTGGGCAGCCCCAGCATTTT.

In this sample, this clone turned up once. The chain combines TRBV4-1 with TRBJ1-2, with TRBD1 identical over 11 bases. J gave up 4 bases and V 3 bases, and 1 base lay outside the gene matches. The CDR3 spans 14 residues. The germline V gene encodes CDR1 MGHRA and CDR2 YSYEKL. The CDR3 nucleotides are TGCGCCAGCAGCCATGGGACAGGGGGCTATGGCTACACCTTC. Protein product: CASSHGTGGYGYTF.

The chain links TRBV14 to TRBJ1-2; D perhaps matches TRBD1 (5 bases). The V end lost 1 base, the J end lost 2 bases, and 5 bases lay between the germline ends. The CDR3 spans 13 residues. Germline V gene lookup returns CDR1 SGHDN and CDR2 FVKESK. CDR3: CASSQAGNYGYTF. The CDR3 bases are TGTGCCAGCAGCCAAGCAGGGAACTATGGCTACACCTTC.

The chain links TRBV27 to TRBJ2-7; 13 positions agree with TRBD2. The V and J ends lost 6 bases and 2 bases, in that order; junction bases with no gene match: 7. The CDR3 sequence is 16 residues long. Germline V gene data show CDR1 as MNHEY and CDR2 as SMNVEV (reference sequence). The CDR3 protein is CASRGLAGTATYEQYV. The DNA for the CDR3 is TGTGCCAGCAGGGGACTAGCGGGGACCGCTACCTACGAGCAGTACGTC.

V and J are TRBV6-5 and TRBJ2-7; weak D call: TRBD2 (6 bases). Trimming took off 5 bases at V and 4 bases at J, with 18 bases between the two ends. Germline lookup yields CDR1 MNHEY and CDR2 SVGAGI. The CDR3 loop spans 15 amino acids. The CDR3, as DNA: TGTGCCAGCAGTAGTGGGACTCCCTCCCCATACGAGCAGTACGTC. Translated, it gives CASSSGTPSPYEQYV.

This chain connects TRBV23-1 to TRBJ2-7; possible D gene TRBD1, 6 bases. TRBV23-1 has ORF status, its function being uncertain. The V end lost 3 bases, the J end lost 3 bases, and 9 bases lay between the germline ends. The CDR3 has 13 residues. The CDR3, as DNA: TGCGCCAGCAGTCAGGACAGTCTCTACGAGCAGTACGTC. Residues: CASSQDSLYEQYV.

The chain joins TRBV28 to TRBJ2-5; D call uncertain. V lost 5 bases, J lost 7 bases, and 14 bases lay in between. This CDR3 comprises 13 residues. Germline CDR1 and CDR2: MDHEN and SYDVKM. The CDR3 DNA is TGTGCCAGCAGTCCCGAGGCCAGAGGGACCCAGTACTTC. This codes for CASSPEARGTQYF.

The rearrangement links TRBV6-6 to TRBJ2-4, with 7 bases that match TRBD1. The CDR3 length is 14 residues. Germline lookup yields CDR1 MNHNY and CDR2 SVGAGI (reference sequence). The V segment lost 5 bases and the J segment 3 bases; nucleotides outside the gene matches: 4. This CDR3 is CASSTQGSKNIQYF. Here the CDR3 DNA reads TGTGCCAGCAGTACACAGGGGAGCAAAAACATTCAGTACTTC.

This clone showed up just once. The V gene is TRBV5-6, the J gene TRBJ1-5, with D possibly TRBD1 on 6 matching bases. V lost 3 bases to trimming and J lost 7 bases, with 14 bases between them. Looked up from germline, CDR1 is SGHDT and CDR2 is YYEEEE. This CDR3 is 14 amino acids long. The CDR3 nucleotides read TGTGCCAGCAGCTCCCGGGACAAAAGGCAGCCCCAGCATTTT. This sequence encodes CASSSRDKRQPQHF. Drawing the rest from reference TRBV5-6 and TRBJ1-5, the complete variable domain is DAGVTQSPTHLIKTRGQQVTLRCSPKSGHDTVSWYQQALGQGPQFIFQYYEEEERQRGNFPDRFSGHQFPNYSSELNVNALLLGDSALYLCASSSRDKRQPQHFGDGTRLSIL.

The rearrangement links TRBV4-2 to TRBJ1-4; unclear D gene. Trimming left V 1 base short and J 4 bases short, with 10 bases between. CDR3 length: 15 amino acids. The germline CDR1 and CDR2 sequences are LGHNA and YNFKEQ. The DNA of the CDR3 is TGTGCCAGCAGCCAAGGCGGGTCCGGTAATGAAAAACTGTTTTTT. It translates to CASSQGGSGNEKLFF.

V gene TRBV30 combines with J gene TRBJ1-2; 9 positions agree with TRBD1. Trimming at V came to 0 bases and at J to 6 bases, leaving 2 bases not matched to a gene. This CDR3 contains 13 residues. Germline CDR1 GTSNPN, CDR2 SVGIG (reference sequence). The CDR3 loop reads CAWSVTGGDGYTF. In nucleotides, the CDR3 is TGTGCCTGGAGTGTAACAGGGGGCGATGGCTACACCTTC. The whole variable domain, remainder taken from reference TRBV30 and TRBJ1-2, is SQTIHQWPATLVQPVGSPLSLECTVEGTSNPNLYWYRQAAGRGLQLLFYSVGIGQISSEVPQNLSASRPQDRQFILSSKKLLLSDSGFYLCAWSVTGGDGYTFGSGTRLTVV.

This chain joins TRBV4-3 and TRBJ2-1; TRBD2 agrees at 10 bases. The ends lost 1 base at V and 4 bases at J; junction bases unmatched: 7. Germline V gene data show CDR1 as LGHNA and CDR2 as YSLEER. The CDR3 has 17 residues. CDR3 in DNA: TGCGCCAGCAGCCAAGCTTCCCTAGCGGGGGAATACAATGAGCAGTTCTTC. Translated: CASSQASLAGEYNEQFF.

V gene TRBV5-1 combines with J gene TRBJ2-3; D is perhaps TRBD2 (6 bases). Trimming took off 4 bases at V and 6 bases at J, with 15 bases between the two ends. This CDR3 comprises 14 residues. The germline CDR1 and CDR2 sequences are SGHRS and YFSETQ. CDR3 nucleotides: TGCGCCAGCAGCCCGGAGGGGTGGGCGGATACGCAGTATTTT. This sequence encodes CASSPEGWADTQYF. Looking up the rest from reference TRBV5-1 and TRBJ2-3 gives the full variable domain: KAGVTQTPRYLIKTRGQQVTLSCSPISGHRSVSWYQQTPGQGLQFLFEYFSETQRNKGNFPGRFSGRQFSNSRSEMNVSTLELGDSALYLCASSPEGWADTQYFGPGTRLTVL.

In nucleotides, the CDR3 is TGTGCCAGCAGCAGGGGGTATAGCAATCAGCCCCAGCATTTT. It is translated as CASSRGYSNQPQHF. The genes are TRBV21-1 and TRBJ1-5. TRBV21-1 is a pseudogene locus. There are 14 residues in the CDR3.

The genes are TRBV5-4 and TRBJ1-6; D possibly corresponds to TRBD1 (5 bases). V lost 4 bases and J lost 8, with 16 bases in between. CDR3 length equals 15 residues. CDR1 and CDR2 (germline): SGHNT, YYREEE (reference sequence). The CDR3 bases are TGTGCCAGCAGCCCGGTCGGGGGATTTGATTCACCCCTCCACTTT. This gives the protein CASSPVGGFDSPLHF.

CDR3 nucleotide sequence: TGCGCCAGCAGCTTGGCTAGCGGGAGCTCCTACGAGCAGTACTTC. Its protein is CASSLASGSSYEQYF. The V gene is TRBV5-1, the J gene TRBJ2-7, with 10 bases aligning to TRBD2. Looked up from germline, CDR1 is SGHRS and CDR2 is YFSETQ. Trimming at V came to 0 bases and at J to 0 bases, leaving 0 bases not matched to a gene. This CDR3 is built from 15 residues. Full variable domain (missing parts from reference TRBV5-1 and TRBJ2-7): KAGVTQTPRYLIKTRGQQVTLSCSPISGHRSVSWYQQTPGQGLQFLFEYFSETQRNKGNFPGRFSGRQFSNSRSEMNVSTLELGDSALYLCASSLASGSSYEQYFGPGTRLTVT.

This clone was seen more than once but under ten times. The DNA for the CDR3 is TGCAGTGCCACGTCAGGGCACGAGCAGTACGTC. Translated: CSATSGHEQYV. V usage is TRBV20-1 and J usage is TRBJ2-7; perhaps TRBD1 as D (5 bases). CDR1 and CDR2 (germline): DFQATT, SNEGSKA (reference sequence). The CDR3 totals 11 residues. Trimming shortened V by 6 bases and J by 5 bases, and 11 bases separated the two germline ends.

Comments on this clone: The junction and the germline gene differ at one end; a read error may be behind it. The V gene is TRBV7-7, the J gene TRBJ2-3; 8 nucleotides align to TRBD2. The CDR3 is 13 residues long. Germline lookup yields CDR1 SSHAT and CDR2 FNYEAQ (reference sequence). The CDR3 coding sequence is TGTGCTAGCAGCTTAGATTCTAGCGGGCAGCAGTATTTT. It yields the protein CASSLDSSGQQYF. Complete variable domain (other parts from reference TRBV7-7 and TRBJ2-3): GAGVSQSPRYKVTKRGQDVTLRCDPISSHATLYWYQQALGQGPEFLTYFNYEAQPDKSGLPSDRFSAERPEGSISTLTIQRTEQRDSAMYRCASSLDSSGQQYFGPGTRLTVL.

CDR3 region: CASTDRGADEQYF. The CDR3 coding sequence is TGTGCCAGCACCGACAGGGGAGCGGACGAGCAGTACTTC. The rearrangement links TRBV11-3 to TRBJ2-7, with 8 bases matching TRBD1. Germline-derived CDR1 and CDR2 are SGHNT and YENEEA. The CDR3 has 13 amino acids. V trimming: 7 bases; J trimming: 5 bases; junction bases outside the gene matches: 7.

The gene calls are TRBV5-1 and TRBJ1-4; the D is unclear. Per germline, CDR1 SGHRS and CDR2 YFSETQ. This CDR3 comprises 16 residues. V lost 0 bases and J 0 bases, leaving 9 bases between the germline ends. CDR3 sequence: CASSLGHAATNEKLFF. The CDR3 bases are TGCGCCAGCAGCTTGGGCCACGCTGCAACTAATGAAAAACTGTTTTTT.

This chain joins TRBV6-6 and TRBJ1-1, with 9 positions matching TRBD1. V lost 6 bases, J lost 4 bases, and 21 bases stayed unmatched. Germline assignment: CDR1 MNHNY and CDR2 SVGAGI (reference sequence). This CDR3 contains 19 residues. The CDR3 spells CASSYLRRVDRGGVTEAFF. In nucleotides, the CDR3 is TGTGCCAGCAGCTATCTACGGCGGGTGGACAGGGGAGGGGTCACTGAAGCTTTCTTT.

This sequence joins TRBV28 and TRBJ1-5, with no clear D. Germline CDR1 is MDHEN and CDR2 is SYDVKM. The CDR3 is made up of 14 amino acids. With 1 base removed from V and 1 base from J, the gap between germline ends came to 5 bases. DNA for the CDR3: TGTGCCAGCAGTTTATTGGCCAGCAATCAGCCCCAGCATTTT. Its protein is CASSLLASNQPQHF. The full variable domain, with the rest looked up from reference TRBV28 and TRBJ1-5, is DVKVTQSSRYLVKRTGEKVFLECVQDMDHENMFWYRQDPGLGLRLIYFSYDVKMKEKGDIPEGYSVSREKKERFSLILESASTNQTSMYLCASSLLASNQPQHFGDGTRLSIL.

This clone appeared a single time. This sequence joins TRBV10-3 and TRBJ2-1; 13 positions match TRBD2. The CDR3 is 17 amino acids. The germline CDR1 and CDR2 sequences are ENHRY and SYGVKD. The V segment lost 2 bases and the J segment 6 bases; nucleotides outside the gene matches: 7. The CDR3 DNA sequence: TGTGCCATCAGTGAGAGCGGACTAGCGGGAGTCATCAATGAGCAGTTCTTC. As protein: CAISESGLAGVINEQFF.

This clone was detected once. J is TRBJ1-6 and V is TRBV18; 7 positions agree with TRBD1. CDR3 length: 15 amino acids. Germline V lookup: CDR1 KGHSH, CDR2 LQKENI. Trimming removed 5 bases from V and 6 bases from J; junction bases left unmatched: 7. CDR3 loop: CASSYRDRSNSPLHF. As DNA, the CDR3 is TGTGCCAGCTCATACCGGGACAGAAGTAATTCACCCCTCCACTTT. Drawing the rest from reference TRBV18 and TRBJ1-6, the complete variable domain is NAGVMQNPRHLVRRRGQEARLRCSPMKGHSHVYWYRQLPEEGLKFMVYLQKENIIDESGMPKERFSAEFPKEGPSILRIQQVVRGDSAAYFCASSYRDRSNSPLHFGNGTRLTVT.

The V call is TRBV4-1, the J call TRBJ2-4; D call uncertain. The V and J ends lost 4 bases and 0 bases respectively, with 19 bases between them. Per the germline V gene, CDR1 is MGHRA and CDR2 is YSYEKL. The CDR3 consists of 18 residues. The CDR3 DNA reads TGCGCCAGCAGCCCAGTCGCCGCCAGGAGTTTAGCCAAAAACATTCAGTACTTC. It translates to CASSPVAARSLAKNIQYF.

The chain combines TRBV6-5 with TRBJ1-2; 7 positions agree with TRBD1. Trimming cost V 7 bases and J 4 bases; bases outside gene matches: 12. The CDR3 runs to 15 residues. The V gene's germline CDR1 is MNHEY and CDR2 SVGAGI. CDR3: CASKRDSHGSYGYTF. CDR3 DNA: TGTGCCAGCAAGAGGGACAGCCATGGATCCTATGGCTACACCTTC.

CDR3 sequence: CASRGSGNTIYF. The CDR3 DNA follows: TGTGCCTCCAGGGGTAGCGGAAACACCATATATTTT. The rearrangement joins TRBV12-3 or TRBV12-4 to TRBJ1-3; D may be TRBD1 (6 bases). The CDR3 has 12 residues. V lost 11 bases to trimming and J lost 4 bases, with 12 bases between them.

V is TRBV6-1 and J is TRBJ1-1, with D possibly being TRBD1 (5 bases). Trimming shortened V by 0 bases and J by 0 bases, and 8 bases separated the two germline ends. CDR3 length equals 15 residues. Per germline, CDR1 MNHNS and CDR2 SASEGT. The CDR3 nucleotides are TGTGCCAGCAGTGAAGCGGGACTCTTGAACACTGAAGCTTTCTTT. Translation gives CASSEAGLLNTEAFF.

V is TRBV9 and J is TRBJ1-6; D not resolved. V lost 0 bases to trimming and J lost 2 bases, with 3 bases between them. The CDR3 sequence is 14 residues long. Looked up from germline, CDR1 is SGDLS and CDR2 is YYNGEE. The CDR3 region is CASSVEAYNSPLHF. CDR3 nucleotides: TGTGCCAGCAGCGTAGAAGCCTATAATTCACCCCTCCACTTT. The full variable domain, with the rest looked up from reference TRBV9 and TRBJ1-6, is DSGVTQTPKHLITATGQRVTLRCSPRSGDLSVYWYQQSLDQGLQFLIQYYNGEERAKGNILERFSAQQFPDLHSELNLSSLELGDSALYFCASSVEAYNSPLHFGNGTRLTVT.